The 4 T cell receptor beta chains in this list originate from one sample, sequenced in a study of response to subunit inactivated influenza vaccine. TCRdb reanalysed the RT-PCR reads using MiXCR and keeps one entry per CDR3 protein. The sample includes more than 600,000 distinct CDR3 sequences, around 18% seen only once; the top ten take about 11%. This material consisted of PBMCs from blood, taken around 5 days after vaccination. The receptors here all came from a man aged 45-60 years who received an inactivated influenza vaccine.

The chain joins TRBV10-1 to TRBJ2-1; D unclear. Trimming left V 2 bases short and J 2 bases short, with 4 bases between. The germline V gene has CDR1 WNHNN and CDR2 SYGVQD (reference sequence). The CDR3 is made up of 13 amino acids. CDR3 region: CASSESAYNEQFF. The CDR3 region has the DNA TGCGCCAGCAGTGAGAGCGCCTACAATGAGCAGTTCTTC.

In this sample, this clonotype turned up a few times. This chain joins TRBV5-1 and TRBJ2-5, with a possible D match to TRBD1 (6 bases). This CDR3 contains 13 residues. V lost 4 bases, J lost 5 bases, and 12 bases lay in between. Germline V gene sequence: CDR1 SGHRS, CDR2 YFSETQ. CDR3 sequence reads: CASSQQGMETQYF. The CDR3, as DNA: TGCGCCAGCAGCCAACAGGGCATGGAGACCCAGTACTTC.

This clonotype was counted at least ten times. The chain carries TRBV4-2 and TRBJ2-7; D uncertain. Trimming took off 0 bases at V and 4 bases at J, with 7 bases between the two ends. From germline, CDR1 is LGHNA and CDR2 YNFKEQ. This CDR3 contains 13 residues. The CDR3 DNA sequence: TGTGCCAGCAGCCAAGAGGGAAGGTACGAGCAGTACTTC. Its translation is CASSQEGRYEQYF.

V usage is TRBV7-2 and J usage is TRBJ2-7, with 9 positions matching TRBD2. The V and J ends lost 2 bases and 2 bases, in that order; junction bases with no gene match: 4. CDR3 size: 15 residues. Per germline, CDR1 SGHTA and CDR2 FQGNSA. Here the CDR3 reads CASSLRLAGPYEQYF. CDR3 bases: TGTGCCAGCAGCTTACGTCTAGCGGGACCCTACGAGCAGTACTTC.